This T cell receptor beta chain was observed in a study of early T cells in non-severe SARS-CoV-2 infection. This clonotype was counted between two and nine times. Germline-derived CDR1 and CDR2 are PRHDT and FYEKMQ (reference sequence). This CDR3 contains 13 residues. The V and J ends lost 3 bases and 5 bases respectively, with 7 bases between them. Each CDR3 protein is one row after TCRdb ran MiXCR on the 5' RACE reads. The profile covers 65,000 to 75,000 distinct CDR3 sequences, with 3.5% to 6% appearing a single time and approximately 3.7% taken by the ten largest. Source: whole blood, taken at baseline. This sequence originates from an adult who was a healthcare worker with PCR-confirmed SARS-CoV-2 infection or an uninfected control (not recorded which). The donor label of this sample is uncertain. The V call is TRBV13, the J call TRBJ2-2; D is perhaps TRBD1 (5 bases). As DNA, the CDR3 is TGTGCCAGCAGCTTCTCAGGGACCGGGGAGCTGTTTTTT. Its protein product is CASSFSGTGELFF.